These 22 T cell receptor beta chains share one sample of origin, sequenced in a study of cytomegalovirus exposure and HLA in healthy donors. PCR amplification relied on 60 Vbeta primers (plus 13 Jbeta primers). TCRdb's table, derived via immunoSEQ multiplex PCR, lists solely in-frame clones and lacks some. Among about 180,000 clones listed, roughly 80% were seen once. Input material: PBMCs. The receptor source for this set is a male donor in good health and CMV-seronegative.

The genes are TRBV5-4 and TRBJ2-5; D may be TRBD1 (7 bases). The ends were cut back, 4 bases at V and 4 bases at J, with 11 bases in the middle. The CDR3 totals 13 residues. Germline lookup yields CDR1 SGHNT and CDR2 YYREEE (reference sequence). CDR3 loop: CASSPQGGETQYF. In nucleotides, the CDR3 is TGTGCCAGCAGCCCTCAGGGGGGAGAGACCCAGTACTTC. The complete variable domain, with remaining parts taken from reference TRBV5-4 and TRBJ2-5, reads ETGVTQSPTHLIKTRGQQVTLRCSSQSGHNTVSWYQQALGQGPQFIFQYYREEENGRGNFPPRFSGLQFPNYSSELNVNALELDDSALYLCASSPQGGETQYFGPGTRLLVL.

The rearrangement joins TRBV18 to TRBJ2-7; 8 nucleotides align to TRBD1. The CDR3 loop spans 14 amino acids. Per germline, CDR1 KGHSH and CDR2 LQKENI. V lost 4 bases, J lost 1 base, and 3 bases stayed unmatched. The CDR3 spells CASSHRDRSYEQYF. The DNA for the CDR3 is TGTGCCAGCTCACACCGGGACAGGTCCTACGAGCAGTACTTC.

The rearrangement joins TRBV19 to TRBJ2-7, with D tentatively TRBD1 (6 bases). CDR1 and CDR2 (germline): LNHDA, SQIVND (reference sequence). The V and J ends lost 2 bases and 8 bases respectively, with 10 bases between them. There are 12 residues in the CDR3. The DNA of the CDR3 is TGTGCCAGTAGTATAATAGGGGGACAGCAGTACTTC. Amino acid sequence: CASSIIGGQQYF.

This sequence joins TRBV5-1 and TRBJ2-2; weak D call: TRBD2 (7 bases). With 8 bases removed from V and 7 bases from J, the gap between germline ends came to 24 bases. From germline, CDR1 is SGHRS and CDR2 YFSETQ. The CDR3 totals 16 residues. The CDR3 loop reads CAREKFGGPYCGELFF. Written as DNA, the CDR3 is TGCGCCAGAGAGAAATTCGGGGGGCCTTATTGCGGGGAGCTGTTTTTT.

This clone was counted once. The V call is TRBV15, the J call TRBJ2-1; 9 bases agree with TRBD2. From germline, CDR1 is LNHNV and CDR2 YYDKDF (reference sequence). Trimming took 2 bases from V and 7 from J; bases not matched to a gene: 12. There are 17 residues in the CDR3. CDR3 nucleotide sequence: TGTGCCACCAGCAGACCCCGGGCTAGCGGGATGGGTAATGAGCAGTTCTTC. Translating gives CATSRPRASGMGNEQFF.

CDR3 DNA: TGTGCCAGCAGCTTGACAGGAAGGTATGGCTACACCTTC. It translates to CASSLTGRYGYTF. The chain employs TRBV5-8 and TRBJ1-2; D perhaps matches TRBD1 (5 bases). There are 13 residues in the CDR3. Germline-derived CDR1 and CDR2 are SGHTS and YDEGEE. The V end lost 1 base, the J end lost 5 bases, and 9 bases lay between the germline ends.

A few counts support this clone. The V and J genes are TRBV7-6 and TRBJ2-2; no firm D call. The CDR3 extends over 13 amino acids. V lost 5 bases, J lost 5 bases, and 9 bases lay in between. Germline V CDR1 and CDR2: SGHVS, FNYEAQ. The chain's CDR3 is CASSPTQTGELFF. The CDR3 region has the DNA TGTGCCAGCAGCCCGACACAGACCGGGGAGCTGTTTTTT.

The chain is built from TRBV9 and TRBJ2-3, with D possibly TRBD1 on 6 matching bases. This CDR3 is 14 amino acids long. With 4 bases removed from V and 4 bases from J, the gap between germline ends came to 13 bases. CDR1 and CDR2 (germline): SGDLS, YYNGEE. For the CDR3, the DNA is TGTGCCAGCAGCTCCAGGGGTTTCCCAGATACGCAGTATTTT. This gives the protein CASSSRGFPDTQYF. Filled out from reference TRBV9 and TRBJ2-3, the complete variable domain reads DSGVTQTPKHLITATGQRVTLRCSPRSGDLSVYWYQQSLDQGLQFLIQYYNGEERAKGNILERFSAQQFPDLHSELNLSSLELGDSALYFCASSSRGFPDTQYFGPGTRLTVL.

The rearrangement links TRBV5-6 to TRBJ2-7; 11 bases align to TRBD2. This CDR3 contains 16 residues. The ends lost 0 bases at V and 2 bases at J; junction bases unmatched: 4. In germline, CDR1 is SGHDT, CDR2 YYEEEE. CDR3 loop: CASSLATSGRPYEQYF. CDR3 DNA sequence: TGTGCCAGCAGCTTGGCAACTAGCGGGAGACCCTACGAGCAGTACTTC.

CDR3 in DNA: TGTGCCAGCAGCTTGGAGGCGGGGGTGAACACTGAAGCTTTCTTT. Protein sequence: CASSLEAGVNTEAFF. V gene TRBV5-4 combines with J gene TRBJ1-1; D might be TRBD1 (5 bases). The V end was cut by 0 bases, the J end by 0 bases, with 9 bases between. Germline CDR1 is SGHNT and CDR2 is YYREEE (reference sequence). This CDR3 is 15 amino acids long.

The chain has TRBV4-2 and TRBJ2-5, with 8 bases fitting TRBD2. Germline loops: CDR1 LGHNA, CDR2 YNFKEQ. J lost 2 bases, V lost 4 bases, and 9 bases had no gene match. This CDR3 has 16 amino acids. The DNA for the CDR3 is TGTGCCAGCAGCCTCACCAGCGGGAGTAGGCAAGAGACCCAGTACTTC. Its protein is CASSLTSGSRQETQYF.

V usage is TRBV4-1 and J usage is TRBJ2-7, with unresolved D. CDR1 is MGHRA, CDR2 YSYEKL, per germline. With 5 bases removed from V and 2 bases from J, the gap between germline ends came to 13 bases. The CDR3 loop spans 14 amino acids. The CDR3 region has the DNA TGCGCCAGCAGCGCCGACACGACGACCTACGAGCAGTACTTC. Encoded protein: CASSADTTTYEQYF.

The chain uses TRBV28 and TRBJ1-5, with TRBD1 matching 9 bases. J gave up 0 bases and V 6 bases, and 18 bases lay outside the gene matches. The germline V gene has CDR1 MDHEN and CDR2 SYDVKM. The CDR3 loop spans 20 amino acids. DNA of the CDR3: TGTGCCAGCAGCCCCTTCCGTCCGGGACAGGGAGTAAATAGCAATCAGCCCCAGCATTTT. Protein product: CASSPFRPGQGVNSNQPQHF.

J is TRBJ1-6 and V is TRBV9, with unresolved D. Germline V gene sequence: CDR1 SGDLS, CDR2 YYNGEE. V lost 6 bases, J lost 0 bases, and 7 bases lay in between. The CDR3 consists of 14 residues. Written as DNA, the CDR3 is TGTGCCAGCATAAGGAGCTCCTATAATTCACCCCTCCACTTT. This gives the protein CASIRSSYNSPLHF.

The chain has TRBV7-6 and TRBJ2-3; 14 positions agree with TRBD2. The CDR3 length is 17 residues. Per the germline V gene, CDR1 is SGHVS and CDR2 is FNYEAQ. The junction had 8 bases not matched to a gene; V was cut back by 5 bases and J by 4 bases. In DNA form, the CDR3 reads TGTGCCAGCAGCATGTGGACTAGCGGGAGGCAAGCAGATACGCAGTATTTT. Its protein is CASSMWTSGRQADTQYF. Using reference TRBV7-6 and TRBJ2-3 for the parts outside the CDR3, the full variable domain is GAGVSQSPRYKVTKRGQDVALRCDPISGHVSLYWYRQALGQGPEFLTYFNYEAQQDKSGLPNDRFSAERPEGSISTLTIQRTEQRDSAMYRCASSMWTSGRQADTQYFGPGTRLTVL.

The rearrangement uses TRBV7-8 and TRBJ2-7; the D gene is possibly TRBD2 (6 bases). V was pared by 6 bases and J by 3 bases, with 15 bases between. This CDR3 region has 14 residues. In germline, CDR1 is SGHVS, CDR2 FQNEAQ. CDR3 sequence: CASRSVEGHYEQYF. For the CDR3, the DNA is TGTGCCAGCAGGTCCGTGGAGGGCCACTACGAGCAGTACTTC.

The J gene is TRBJ1-6, the V gene TRBV6-1, with D maybe TRBD1 (5 bases). CDR1 and CDR2 (germline): MNHNS, SASEGT. The CDR3 loop spans 14 amino acids. The V end lost 10 bases, the J end lost 10 bases, and 20 bases lay between the germline ends. CDR3 sequence (DNA): TGTGCCACCTCCCGAAGGGGAAGGAGCTCACCCCTCCACTTT. Protein sequence: CATSRRGRSSPLHF.

The chain combines TRBV5-1 with TRBJ2-7, with 9 bases fitting TRBD1. Germline V gene data show CDR1 as SGHRS and CDR2 as YFSETQ. The J segment lost 6 bases and the V segment lost 4 bases, leaving 5 bases of the junction unmatched. The CDR3 loop spans 13 amino acids. CDR3 protein: CASSTGTGPEQYF. CDR3 DNA sequence: TGCGCCAGCAGCACCGGGACAGGGCCCGAGCAGTACTTC.

The chain joins TRBV9 to TRBJ2-5, with TRBD2 identical over 7 bases. The CDR3 has 17 amino acids. V shed 3 bases and J 1 base; nucleotides not matched to a gene: 12. Germline lookup yields CDR1 SGDLS and CDR2 YYNGEE. The CDR3 coding sequence is TGTGCCAGCAGCGCCCCCCGGGGAGGGTCCAGCCAAGAGACCCAGTACTTC. Its translation: CASSAPRGGSSQETQYF.

The genes are TRBV14 and TRBJ2-3, with D perhaps matching TRBD1 (6 bases). Trimming took 4 bases from V and 10 from J, leaving 15 bases between them. The germline CDR1 and CDR2 sequences are SGHDN and FVKESK. The CDR3 spans 13 residues. Here the CDR3 reads CASSPPTRTAQYF. The CDR3 region has the DNA TGTGCCAGCAGCCCTCCGACACGGACAGCGCAGTATTTT.

The J gene is TRBJ2-7, the V gene TRBV5-6; D is perhaps TRBD1 (6 bases). This CDR3 is built from 18 residues. Trimming left V 1 base short and J 2 bases short, with 22 bases between. The germline CDR1 and CDR2 sequences are SGHDT and YYEEEE. The CDR3 coding sequence is TGTGCCAGCAGCTTGTATTCCTTTCTTGGGGGACAAACCTACGAGCAGTACTTC. Translation gives CASSLYSFLGGQTYEQYF. Looking up the rest from reference TRBV5-6 and TRBJ2-7 gives the full variable domain: DAGVTQSPTHLIKTRGQQVTLRCSPKSGHDTVSWYQQALGQGPQFIFQYYEEEERQRGNFPDRFSGHQFPNYSSELNVNALLLGDSALYLCASSLYSFLGGQTYEQYFGPGTRLTVT.

The chain combines TRBV9 with TRBJ2-2; TRBD1 matches at 7 bases. This CDR3 is 15 amino acids long. Germline assignment: CDR1 SGDLS and CDR2 YYNGEE. The V segment lost 0 bases and the J segment 6 bases; nucleotides outside the gene matches: 5. The CDR3 is CASSVAQQGSGELFF. The CDR3 DNA follows: TGTGCCAGCAGCGTAGCCCAACAGGGGTCCGGGGAGCTGTTTTTT.